The subject of this entry is one TCR beta chain. The sample holds many counts of this clonotype. The antigen it binds to is not known. No base-level quality is on record; no much larger clone is a single base apart. The data were obtained in a study of early T cells in non-severe SARS-CoV-2 infection listed by TCRdb under 2021. With regard to the full study: Bulk RNA from unsorted whole blood was used for TCR sequencing, so alpha and beta chains could not be paired. Study-wide findings and limitations: VDJdb matching was skewed toward anti-spike CD8 responses and likely underestimated virus-specific expansions, missing private and CD4 specificities.

Preparation of the library involved 5' RACE. TCRdb shows the sequencer as NextSeq 500. Unique molecular identifiers were attached to individual cDNA molecules in the TCR library protocol so that sequencing error and PCR bias could be corrected. Both TCR alpha and beta chains were sequenced, and tight co-correlation was observed between alpha and beta sequence abundances in each sample. For the original study's pipeline: Decombinator V4 was used to annotate TCR sequences for V gene, J gene and CDR3. Expanded TCRs were defined as changing significantly between any two time points under a Poisson model with p below 0.0001. TCR abundances were normalised to the total number of TCRs sequenced in each sample and reported as counts per million. VDJdb, accessed 1 November 2021, was searched for CMV, EBV and SARS-CoV-2 annotated TCRs, excluding TCRs annotated for multiple antigens. Using fastp trimming at Q25 and MiXCR clonotype assembly, TCRdb reanalyzed the public sequencing data and kept in-frame beta chains. Every distinct CDR3 protein forms one entry, paired with its most common genes and DNA. The V and J calls were not made by the authors but by TCRdb's processing. The sample includes around 53,000 distinct CDR3 sequences, with 12% observed a single time. The ten largest clonotypes hold 9.1% of the sample.

This was a case-control study nested in a cohort of healthcare workers in London, UK, who had nasopharyngeal swab PCR tests and blood samples taken every week. Healthcare workers were recruited between 23 and 31 March 2020, during the week of the UK lockdown, and were followed weekly for up to roughly 15 weeks. The TCR was taken from an adult who was a healthcare worker with PCR-confirmed SARS-CoV-2 infection or an uninfected control (not recorded which). The source material was whole blood.

The bases read TGTGCCATCAGTGTCGAGACAGATACGCAGTATTTT. This is translated as CAISVETDTQYF. The chain employs TRBV10-3 and TRBJ2-3, with an unclear D gene assignment. The germline V gene yields ENHRY for CDR1 and SYGVKD for CDR2. The CDR3 sequence holds 12 residues, the cysteine and phenylalanine included. Of the read, only the CDR3 DNA is kept; its 36 bases are in frame from base 1. The V end loses 4 bases and the J end loses 3 bases, and a stretch of 5 bases separates them.